A single sample gave rise to the 12 T cell receptor beta chains below, sequenced in a study of radiotherapy plus CTLA-4 blockade in lung cancer. Profiled with immunoSEQ multiplex PCR; TCRdb holds only in-frame clones, not every one. In the table there are about 33,000 clones, more than 80% of which are singletons. Sample: peripheral blood, taken from a patient treated with radiotherapy plus ipilimumab. These TCRs come from a human donor with non-small cell lung cancer that progressed on radiotherapy plus ipilimumab.

As concerns this clone: No conserved phenylalanine or tryptophan ends this CDR3, so it is likely a read error. The chain couples TRBV5-8 to TRBJ1-2; D is undetermined. The CDR3 runs 12 residues. Germline lookup yields CDR1 SGHTS and CDR2 YDEGEE. V gave up 4 bases and J gave up 8 bases, with 12 bases separating them. This chain's CDR3 is CASSQPFGGYTL. The CDR3 coding sequence is TGTGCCAGCAGCCAACCCTTTGGGGGCTACACCCTC.

J is TRBJ1-1 and V is TRBV10-3; D gene ambiguous. Per the germline V gene, CDR1 is ENHRY and CDR2 is SYGVKD. The ends were cut back, 7 bases at V and 2 bases at J, with 17 bases in the middle. This CDR3 is built from 15 residues. CDR3 DNA: TGTGCCATCAAGTCCTCGTCTCGGGGTAACACTGAAGCTTTCTTT. This encodes CAIKSSSRGNTEAFF.

The chain joins TRBV28 to TRBJ2-7, with 9 bases aligning to TRBD1. The CDR3 has 14 amino acids. J was trimmed by 5 bases and V by 6 bases; bases with no gene match: 8. Germline lookup yields CDR1 MDHEN and CDR2 SYDVKM. Here the CDR3 DNA reads TGTGCCAGCAGCCCTGGGACAGGGTTTGACGAGCAGTACTTC. Translated, it gives CASSPGTGFDEQYF. The full variable domain, completed using reference TRBV28 and TRBJ2-7, is DVKVTQSSRYLVKRTGEKVFLECVQDMDHENMFWYRQDPGLGLRLIYFSYDVKMKEKGDIPEGYSVSREKKERFSLILESASTNQTSMYLCASSPGTGFDEQYFGPGTRLTVT.

The genes are TRBV7-3 and TRBJ2-1, with a weak D call TRBD2 (6 bases). Germline-derived CDR1 and CDR2 are SGHTA and FQGTGA. The V gene lost 1 base and the J gene lost 6 bases, with 10 bases spanning the gap. This CDR3 has 14 residues. In DNA, the CDR3 is TGTGCCAGCAGCTTAAGCGGGGATATCAATGAGCAGTTCTTC. It specifies CASSLSGDINEQFF. The variable domain in full, with the rest retrieved from reference TRBV7-3 and TRBJ2-1, is GAGVSQTPSNKVTEKGKYVELRCDPISGHTALYWYRQSLGQGPEFLIYFQGTGAADDSGLPNDRFFAVRPEGSVSTLKIQRTERGDSAVYLCASSLSGDINEQFFGPGTRLTVL.

Here the CDR3 DNA reads TGTGCCAGCAGCTTAAAGGAGGGGGCCAGTGGCTACACCTTC. Translating it yields CASSLKEGASGYTF. V gene TRBV7-2 combines with J gene TRBJ1-2; TRBD1 matches 7 bases. CDR3 length: 14 amino acids. V was pared by 2 bases and J by 7 bases, with 7 bases of the junction left unmatched. The germline gives CDR1 SGHTA, CDR2 FQGNSA.

Of note for this clone: Additional DNA sequences in this sample encode the identical CDR3. The genes are TRBV9 and TRBJ2-1, with D perhaps TRBD2 (6 bases). The CDR3 has 15 residues. Germline lookup yields CDR1 SGDLS and CDR2 YYNGEE. V was trimmed by 0 bases and J by 4 bases, leaving 11 bases between them. CDR3 DNA sequence: TGTGCCAGCAGCGTAGAACTAGCCCCTTACAATGAGCAGTTCTTC. Its translation: CASSVELAPYNEQFF. Complete variable domain (other parts from reference TRBV9 and TRBJ2-1): DSGVTQTPKHLITATGQRVTLRCSPRSGDLSVYWYQQSLDQGLQFLIQYYNGEERAKGNILERFSAQQFPDLHSELNLSSLELGDSALYFCASSVELAPYNEQFFGPGTRLTVL.

The V gene is TRBV7-8, the J gene TRBJ1-5; a possible D gene is TRBD1 (5 bases). This CDR3 contains 17 residues. CDR1 is SGHVS and CDR2 is FQNEAQ in the germline V gene. Trimming cost V 1 base and J 0 bases, with 13 bases left between them. In DNA form, the CDR3 reads TGTGCCAGCAGCTTAGAATTAGGGACTTATAGCAATCAGCCCCAGCATTTT. Protein product: CASSLELGTYSNQPQHF.

The chain recombines TRBV13 with TRBJ1-4; 7 nucleotides align to TRBD1. Germline V gene data show CDR1 as PRHDT and CDR2 as FYEKMQ (reference sequence). V shed 2 bases and J 7 bases; nucleotides not matched to a gene: 10. The CDR3 is 16 residues long. This CDR3 reads CASSLKSRQGGEKLFF. CDR3 in DNA: TGTGCCAGCAGCTTAAAGTCCCGACAGGGAGGTGAAAAACTGTTTTTT.

The J gene is TRBJ1-4, the V gene TRBV27; 8 bases fit TRBD1. V dropped 4 bases and J dropped 7; count of bases not matched to a gene: 8. The CDR3 is made up of 15 amino acids. Looked up from germline, CDR1 is MNHEY and CDR2 is SMNVEV (reference sequence). Written as DNA, the CDR3 is TGTGCCAGCAGTTCCCAGGGGGCGAGTTTTGAAAAACTGTTTTTT. Translation gives CASSSQGASFEKLFF.

This clone came up once. This chain connects TRBV27 to TRBJ2-3; D is unclear. CDR1 MNHEY and CDR2 SMNVEV come from the germline V gene (reference sequence). With 2 bases removed from V and 5 bases from J, the gap between germline ends came to 14 bases. This CDR3 region has 15 residues. The CDR3 region has the DNA TGTGCCAGCAGTTTACTAGAAGGTATCGGAGATACGCAGTATTTT. It encodes CASSLLEGIGDTQYF.

This clone was detected once. This chain links TRBV29-1 with TRBJ2-1, with 8 bases identical to TRBD1. This CDR3 is 14 amino acids long. Germline V gives CDR1 SQVTM, CDR2 ANQGSEA. V shed 3 bases, J shed 2 bases, and the junction held 3 bases outside the gene matches. The CDR3 DNA follows: TGCAGCGTTGACGCAGGGGGCCCCTACAATGAGCAGTTCTTC. The encoded protein is CSVDAGGPYNEQFF.

The V gene is TRBV7-2, the J gene TRBJ1-1; D is perhaps TRBD1 (6 bases). Germline assignment: CDR1 SGHTA and CDR2 FQGNSA. Trimming stripped 5 bases from V and 1 base from J, with 11 bases between. The CDR3 covers 14 residues. The CDR3 DNA reads TGTGCCAGCAGCCCCGACAGGTGGAACACTGAAGCTTTCTTT. Protein: CASSPDRWNTEAFF.